A single sample gave rise to the 32 T cell receptor beta chains below, sequenced in a study of CD4 T cell repertoires in COVID-19. These memory T cells were uncultured and sequenced directly after ex vivo isolation. The data were produced by immunoSEQ multiplex PCR, yet TCRdb's version contains in-frame clones alone and is incomplete. The sample holds more than 20,000 clones, 93% seen once. The input for sequencing was circulating follicular helper CD4+ T cells (cTfh) from blood, taken before the COVID-19 pandemic. These receptors originate from a human donor who had COVID-19.

This clone was observed a handful of times. The CDR3 sequence: CASSWDRGRETQYF. CDR3 bases: TGTGCCAGCAGCTGGGACAGGGGGCGGGAGACCCAGTACTTC. The chain combines TRBV7-2 with TRBJ2-5; TRBD1 matches 12 bases. There are 14 residues in the CDR3. Looked up from germline, CDR1 is SGHTA and CDR2 is FQGNSA. J was trimmed by 5 bases and V by 4 bases; bases with no gene match: 2.

The chain is built from TRBV11-2 and TRBJ2-1; 9 bases line up with TRBD2. The CDR3 runs to 14 residues. V lost 0 bases to trimming and J lost 10 bases; unmatched junction nucleotides: 4. The germline V gene has CDR1 SGHAT and CDR2 FQNNGV. As DNA, the CDR3 is TGTGCCAGCAGCTTAGAGCGTACTAGCGGGGAGCAGTTCTTC. This sequence encodes CASSLERTSGEQFF.

This chain connects TRBV6-1 to TRBJ2-7; 9 positions agree with TRBD1. The CDR3 is 14 residues long. Per germline, CDR1 MNHNS and CDR2 SASEGT. J gave up 2 bases and V 9 bases, and 8 bases lay outside the gene matches. The CDR3 nucleotides are TGTGCCAGTAAAGTCGGGACAGGGACCTACGAGCAGTACTTC. The encoded protein is CASKVGTGTYEQYF.

The chain carries TRBV6-6 and TRBJ2-1; possibly TRBD2 for D (5 bases). Germline assignment: CDR1 MNHNY and CDR2 SVGAGI (reference sequence). The V end was cut by 6 bases, the J end by 9 bases, with 21 bases between. The CDR3 sequence is 15 residues long. The CDR3 DNA is TGTGCCAGCAGGACTGCAGGCTCAGCGGTAGGTGAGCAGTTCTTC. Translation: CASRTAGSAVGEQFF.

CDR3 sequence (DNA): TGTGCCAGCAGTACGGACAGTTACACTGAAGCTTTCTTT. This translates into CASSTDSYTEAFF. This chain links TRBV2 with TRBJ1-1; weak D call: TRBD1 (6 bases). V was clipped by 5 bases and J by 3 bases, with 10 bases between them. CDR1 SNHLY and CDR2 FYNNEI come from the germline V gene. This CDR3 spans 13 amino acids.

V usage is TRBV5-1 and J usage is TRBJ1-5; maybe TRBD1 (5 bases). This CDR3 has 15 amino acids. Germline V lookup: CDR1 SGHRS, CDR2 YFSETQ. Trimming cost V 2 bases and J 4 bases, with 13 bases left between them. CDR3 region: CASSLGQGTNQPQHF. The CDR3 DNA sequence: TGCGCCAGCAGCTTAGGCCAAGGGACTAATCAGCCCCAGCATTTT. The full variable domain, its missing parts supplied by reference TRBV5-1 and TRBJ1-5, is KAGVTQTPRYLIKTRGQQVTLSCSPISGHRSVSWYQQTPGQGLQFLFEYFSETQRNKGNFPGRFSGRQFSNSRSEMNVSTLELGDSALYLCASSLGQGTNQPQHFGDGTRLSIL.

This chain connects TRBV2 to TRBJ1-1; no firm D call. Trimming shortened V by 1 base and J by 2 bases, and 5 bases separated the two germline ends. This CDR3 region has 13 residues. Per germline, CDR1 SNHLY and CDR2 FYNNEI. CDR3 coding DNA: TGTGCCAGCAGTGAAGACAGCAACACTGAAGCTTTCTTT. This codes for CASSEDSNTEAFF.

The V call is TRBV5-1, the J call TRBJ2-7; 10 bases agree with TRBD1. The V gene end was trimmed by 4 bases and the J gene end by 1 base; junction bases not matched to a gene: 8. CDR3 length: 16 amino acids. Germline CDR1 reads SGHRS; CDR2 reads YFSETQ. CDR3 nucleotide sequence: TGCGCCAGCAGCCTTGGCGGGGACAGGGGATCCTACGAGCAGTACTTC. It yields the protein CASSLGGDRGSYEQYF. The full variable domain, rest sourced from reference TRBV5-1 and TRBJ2-7, is KAGVTQTPRYLIKTRGQQVTLSCSPISGHRSVSWYQQTPGQGLQFLFEYFSETQRNKGNFPGRFSGRQFSNSRSEMNVSTLELGDSALYLCASSLGGDRGSYEQYFGPGTRLTVT.

This sequence joins TRBV10-3 and TRBJ2-7; 7 bases fit TRBD1. The ends lost 4 bases at V and 8 bases at J; junction bases unmatched: 5. Germline CDR1 ENHRY, CDR2 SYGVKD. This CDR3 is built from 12 residues. Here the CDR3 reads CAISGDSYQQYF. In DNA form, the CDR3 reads TGTGCCATCAGTGGGGACAGCTATCAGCAGTACTTC.

The rearrangement joins TRBV7-2 to TRBJ1-1, with D unresolved. Trimming took off 5 bases at V and 5 bases at J, with 15 bases between the two ends. The CDR3 has 14 amino acids. The germline V gene encodes CDR1 SGHTA and CDR2 FQGNSA. In nucleotides, the CDR3 is TGTGCCAGCAGCCCAATCCTATCTCAAACTGAAGCTTTCTTT. It yields the protein CASSPILSQTEAFF.

This chain links TRBV2 with TRBJ2-5; no firm D call. CDR3 length: 11 amino acids. CDR1 SNHLY and CDR2 FYNNEI come from the germline V gene. V gave up 6 bases and J gave up 5 bases, with 7 bases separating them. The CDR3 nucleotides are TGTGCCAGCAGGTCCGGGGAGACCCAGTACTTC. Its protein is CASRSGETQYF.

The chain carries TRBV18 and TRBJ1-1, with D unclear. The V gene's germline CDR1 is KGHSH and CDR2 LQKENI. The ends were cut back, 3 bases at V and 1 base at J, with 3 bases in the middle. CDR3 length: 12 amino acids. This chain's CDR3 is CASSPKNTEAFF. The CDR3 nucleotides read TGTGCCAGCTCACCCAAGAACACTGAAGCTTTCTTT.

The chain recombines TRBV14 with TRBJ1-6; D is undetermined. Per the germline V gene, CDR1 is SGHDN and CDR2 is FVKESK. This CDR3 is built from 13 residues. V lost 1 base to trimming and J lost 9 bases, with 7 bases between them. CDR3 residues: CASSQGRLSPLHF. CDR3 in DNA: TGTGCCAGCAGCCAAGGGAGGCTTTCACCCCTCCACTTT.

The chain recombines TRBV18 with TRBJ2-4, with 9 bases matching TRBD1. Germline CDR1 reads KGHSH; CDR2 reads LQKENI. Losses at the gene ends were 1 base for V and 3 bases for J; bases not matched to a gene: 4. This CDR3 comprises 16 residues. The CDR3 reads CASSPLEGQGKNIQYF. CDR3 DNA sequence: TGTGCCAGCTCACCACTAGAGGGACAGGGCAAAAACATTCAGTACTTC.

V is TRBV9 and J is TRBJ2-1, with 9 positions matching TRBD1. CDR1 is SGDLS and CDR2 is YYNGEE in the germline V gene. This CDR3 region has 15 residues. The junction had 3 bases not matched to a gene; V was cut back by 4 bases and J by 1 base. CDR3 residues: CASSQGTGSYNEQFF. The CDR3 coding sequence is TGTGCCAGCAGCCAAGGGACAGGGTCCTACAATGAGCAGTTCTTC.

The chain joins TRBV18 to TRBJ2-5, with TRBD2 identical over 8 bases. Looked up from germline, CDR1 is KGHSH and CDR2 is LQKENI. J was trimmed by 7 bases and V by 5 bases; bases with no gene match: 9. The CDR3 loop spans 14 amino acids. The CDR3 loop reads CASSGRERGLTQYF. As DNA, the CDR3 is TGTGCCAGCTCAGGCCGTGAGCGGGGGCTGACCCAGTACTTC.

The genes are TRBV4-1 and TRBJ1-2, with TRBD1 identical over 8 bases. The CDR3 runs 16 residues. Germline V gene data show CDR1 as MGHRA and CDR2 as YSYEKL. The junction had 12 bases not matched to a gene; V was cut back by 3 bases and J by 6 bases. CDR3 residues: CASSQIKERQGNGYTF. In DNA, the CDR3 is TGCGCCAGCAGCCAGATTAAAGAAAGACAGGGGAATGGCTACACCTTC.

The rearrangement links TRBV18 to TRBJ1-6; 9 nucleotides match TRBD1. The trim removed 0 bases at V and 10 bases at J, leaving 4 bases unmatched. Germline assignment: CDR1 KGHSH and CDR2 LQKENI. This CDR3 is 15 amino acids long. The CDR3 spells CASSPPGQGRSPLHF. The CDR3 DNA reads as TGTGCCAGCTCACCACCGGGACAGGGACGATCACCCCTCCACTTT.

The chain couples TRBV7-9 to TRBJ2-2; a weak D match, TRBD2 (6 bases). This CDR3 has 16 amino acids. V was shortened by 1 base and J by 5 bases, with 14 bases between the two germline ends. Germline values: CDR1 SEHNR, CDR2 FQNEAQ (reference sequence). The CDR3 loop reads CASSLGGGRPTGELFF. DNA for the CDR3: TGTGCCAGCAGCTTAGGTGGGGGGAGGCCTACCGGGGAGCTGTTTTTT.

The chain links TRBV28 to TRBJ2-4; 9 nucleotides match TRBD1. Germline trimming cut 6 bases from V and 9 bases from J; bases unmatched to any gene: 3. This CDR3 has 12 amino acids. Germline values: CDR1 MDHEN, CDR2 SYDVKM. The CDR3 DNA sequence: TGTGCCAGCAGAGGGACAGGGATCATTCAGTACTTC. This encodes CASRGTGIIQYF.

V and J are TRBV20-1 and TRBJ1-1; D ambiguous. Trimming stripped 7 bases from V and 1 base from J, with 7 bases between. This CDR3 has 11 residues. Germline V gene lookup returns CDR1 DFQATT and CDR2 SNEGSKA (reference sequence). In DNA form, the CDR3 reads TGCAGTGGGCAGAAGAACACTGAAGCTTTCTTT. Translation gives CSGQKNTEAFF.

CDR3 protein: CASRLPRDRGLKRGEDEQFF. The CDR3 DNA is TGTGCAAGTCGCTTGCCAAGGGACAGGGGGCTGAAAAGGGGAGAGGATGAGCAGTTCTTC. V and J are TRBV12-2 and TRBJ2-1; the D call TRBD1 from the table was never checked on the DNA. TRBV12-2 is a recognized pseudogene. The CDR3 has 20 amino acids.

This clone was observed a single time. This chain uses TRBV7-2 with TRBJ1-3; 9 positions agree with TRBD1. The V segment lost 5 bases and the J segment 4 bases; nucleotides outside the gene matches: 6. The CDR3 is 15 residues long. From germline, CDR1 is SGHTA and CDR2 FQGNSA. CDR3 region: CASSRDRDPGNTIYF. In nucleotides, the CDR3 is TGTGCCAGCAGCCGGGACAGGGACCCAGGAAACACCATATATTTT.

This clone was seen a single time. The V and J genes are TRBV5-1 and TRBJ2-2; D uncertain. CDR3 length equals 14 residues. Germline CDR1 reads SGHRS; CDR2 reads YFSETQ. Trimming pared 3 bases from V and 6 bases from J, leaving 12 bases between. CDR3 residues: CASSSTTSAGELFF. The CDR3, as DNA: TGCGCCAGCAGCTCAACCACGTCGGCCGGGGAGCTGTTTTTT.

This sequence joins TRBV20-1 and TRBJ2-5; no reliable D call. The CDR3 is made up of 11 amino acids. Germline V gives CDR1 DFQATT, CDR2 SNEGSKA (reference sequence). The V gene lost 6 bases and the J gene lost 5 bases, with 10 bases spanning the gap. The CDR3 DNA reads as TGCAGTGCCCCAACGGGTGAGACCCAGTACTTC. Translation: CSAPTGETQYF.

V and J are TRBV15 and TRBJ1-5; D remains ambiguous. The germline V gene encodes CDR1 LNHNV and CDR2 YYDKDF (reference sequence). The CDR3 runs to 15 residues. The V and J ends lost 1 base and 4 bases respectively, with 11 bases between them. Written as DNA, the CDR3 is TGTGCCACCAGCAGAGGGAGGGAAAGGAATCAGCCCCAGCATTTT. Protein sequence: CATSRGRERNQPQHF.

The chain has TRBV27 and TRBJ1-5; TRBD1 might be the D (6 bases). Germline CDR1 MNHEY, CDR2 SMNVEV (reference sequence). CDR3 length: 15 residues. Trimming cost V 7 bases and J 0 bases, with 13 bases left between them. CDR3 in DNA: TGTGCCAGCAAATCAGGGGATTATAGCAATCAGCCCCAGCATTTT. Encoded protein: CASKSGDYSNQPQHF.

This clone appeared a single time. The V gene is TRBV7-9, the J gene TRBJ2-2; D remains unclear. Germline assignment: CDR1 SEHNR and CDR2 FQNEAQ (reference sequence). This CDR3 has 12 residues. V gave up 1 base and J gave up 8 bases, with 5 bases separating them. CDR3 amino acids: CASSLVQGELFF. CDR3 nucleotides: TGTGCCAGCAGCTTAGTTCAGGGGGAGCTGTTTTTT.

V gene TRBV6-5 combines with J gene TRBJ2-3; 7 bases map to TRBD1. The CDR3 has 15 residues. V dropped 0 bases and J dropped 4; count of bases not matched to a gene: 4. Germline CDR1 and CDR2: MNHEY and SVGAGI. The CDR3 loop reads CASSYSMGQPDTQYF. The CDR3 bases are TGTGCCAGCAGTTACTCAATGGGACAGCCAGATACGCAGTATTTT.

This chain uses TRBV11-2 with TRBJ2-3, with 9 bases identical to TRBD2. Germline V gene sequence: CDR1 SGHAT, CDR2 FQNNGV. The CDR3 has 16 residues. With V trimmed by 2 bases and J by 4 bases, 7 bases remained unmatched. The CDR3 DNA sequence: TGTGCCAGCAGCTTAATGGCGGGGGGGAGGGCAGATACGCAGTATTTT. Translation: CASSLMAGGRADTQYF.

The gene calls are TRBV6-6 and TRBJ2-7; 9 bases align to TRBD1. Germline lookup yields CDR1 MNHNY and CDR2 SVGAGI (reference sequence). Unmatched junction bases numbered 4, after V lost 7 bases and J lost 0 bases. The CDR3 consists of 14 residues. This CDR3 reads CASKRTGDSYEQYF. Here the CDR3 DNA reads TGTGCCAGCAAAAGGACAGGGGACTCCTACGAGCAGTACTTC.

The chain uses TRBV11-2 and TRBJ1-2, with D tentatively TRBD1 (5 bases). Germline lookup yields CDR1 SGHAT and CDR2 FQNNGV. The ends were cut back, 6 bases at V and 8 bases at J, with 16 bases in the middle. The CDR3 is 13 amino acids. The CDR3 DNA reads TGTGCCAGCAGTAGGGAGGGGTTGAGCGGCTACACCTTC. Translating gives CASSREGLSGYTF.